This T cell receptor (beta chain) was retrieved from a study of blood T cell repertoires in COVID-19. Across the study: Samples of COVID-19 (acute and convalescent) were obtained from the United States, Italy and Spain.

Libraries were prepared by immunoSEQ multiplex PCR; TCRdb keeps only in-frame clonotypes and omits some of them. The sample carries some 150,000 clones, roughly 80% recorded once. With V trimmed by 6 bases and J by 10 bases, 14 bases remained unmatched. The germline V gene encodes CDR1 SNHLY and CDR2 FYNNEI. This CDR3 has 14 amino acids. The receptor was derived from a human donor in a cohort sampled during active COVID-19. The chain combines TRBV2 with TRBJ1-1; TRBD1 matches 7 bases. The sequencing input was peripheral blood. The CDR3 sequence: CASRSTGAPTGAFF. CDR3 DNA sequence: TGTGCCAGCAGGAGTACAGGGGCCCCAACCGGAGCTTTCTTT.